This TCR beta chain came from a study of T cells in Graves' hyperthyroidism and ophthalmopathy. Study-wide points: The authors' 13 V-J model separated ophthalmopathy from stable hyperthyroidism.

Germline V gene data show CDR1 as LGHDT and CDR2 as YNNKEL (reference sequence). The CDR3 totals 13 residues. The V end was cut by 4 bases, the J end by 6 bases, with 12 bases between. From RNA transcripts, TCR beta CDR3 regions were amplified. RT-PCR in the first round (using the HTBI primer set) targeted the TCR CDR3. One entry per CDR3 protein, called by TCRdb with MiXCR from the multiplex PCR reads. The table records 500,000 to 650,000 distinct CDR3 sequences, 40% to 50% of them present only once. Details on this clonotype: What it recognizes is unknown.

Diagnoses were made from clinical symptoms, serum measures (thyroxine and TRAb), thyroid ultrasound and orbital computed tomography. The sequence was obtained from an adult woman with Graves' disease, either hyperthyroidism or ophthalmopathy (not recorded which). V usage is TRBV3-1 and J usage is TRBJ1-2, with no clear D. Input material: peripheral blood or thyroid tissue (not recorded which). CDR3: CASSRQGADGYTF. The CDR3 region has the DNA TGTGCCAGCAGCCGCCAAGGAGCGGATGGCTACACCTTC.